These T cell receptor beta chains were read from a single sample in a study of neurological immune-mediated disorders. TCRdb processed the 5' RACE reads anew with MiXCR; each CDR3 protein has one entry. The table includes 75,000 to 90,000 distinct CDR3 sequences, approximately 10% detected once. Sequenced: PBMCs. These receptors were collected from a middle-aged man in good health. Each CDR3 is given with its conserved first and last residue. A D gene is named only where the DNA matches it firmly. A clone size is listed for some rows: how often the clone was seen (once, few, many), or a class if it is expanded.

j_call	v_call	clone_size	d_call	cdr3_nt	cdr3_aa
TRBJ1-4	TRBV12-3/TRBV12-4	many	.	TGTGCCAGCAGTTTAGGGGGATTTGATGAAAAACTGTTTTTT	CASSLGGFDEKLFF
TRBJ1-2	TRBV20-1	many	.	TGCAGTGCTAGAGATCCGGGGGGGTACGACTATGGCTACACCTTC	CSARDPGGYDYGYTF
TRBJ2-7	TRBV5-1	.	.	TGCGCCAGCAGCTTGACAGGTACCACCTACGAGCAGTACTTC	CASSLTGTTYEQYF
TRBJ2-7	TRBV5-1	many	TRBD1	TGCGCCAGCAGCTTGGTCGGGACAGGGGCCTACGAGCAGTACTTC	CASSLVGTGAYEQYF
TRBJ2-5	TRBV10-3	few	TRBD2	TGTGCCATCAGTGGGGGGGGAGAGACCCAGTACTTC	CAISGGGETQYF
TRBJ2-2	TRBV5-6	many	.	TGTGCCAGCAGCTTGCTCCGAGCTCTGAACACCGGGGAGCTGTTTTTT	CASSLLRALNTGELFF
TRBJ2-1	TRBV29-1	many	TRBD2	TGCAGCGTCGGGGGGGCTAGCGGGAGTGGTAATGAGCAGTTCTTC	CSVGGASGSGNEQFF
TRBJ2-3	TRBV7-8	many	.	TGTGCCAGCAGCTTAGTGGGGGTAGCAGATACGCAGTATTTT	CASSLVGVADTQYF
TRBJ2-5	TRBV5-1	few	.	TGCGCCAGCAGCTCCGAAGAAAGGACCCAGTACTTC	CASSSEERTQYF
TRBJ1-6	TRBV5-1	many	.	TGCGCCAGCAGCTTGGAGGGGGTAGGGTATAATTCACCCCTCCACTTT	CASSLEGVGYNSPLHF
TRBJ2-1	TRBV20-1	many	TRBD2	TGCAGTGCTACCGTGACTAGCGGGACCTACAATGAGCAGTTCTTC	CSATVTSGTYNEQFF
TRBJ2-1	TRBV10-3	many	TRBD2	TGTGCCATCAGGCGGACTAGCGGGAGGGCCGAGTCCTCCTACAATGAGCAGTTCTTC	CAIRRTSGRAESSYNEQFF
TRBJ1-2	TRBV6-5	many	.	TGTGCCAGCAGACCCTTGGCCCGGGGCTCTAACTATGGCTACACCTTC	CASRPLARGSNYGYTF
TRBJ2-7	TRBV20-1	many	TRBD2	TGCAGTGCTAGCGGACTAGCGGAGTACGAGCAGTACTTC	CSASGLAEYEQYF
TRBJ2-7	TRBV5-1	few	.	TGCGCCAGCAGCTTGGGGGCATGGGAGAGGAGGATCGAGCAGTACTTC	CASSLGAWERRIEQYF
TRBJ2-5	TRBV7-7	many	TRBD2	TGTGCTAGCAGCCGTCGCGGACTAGAGGAAGAGACCCAGTACTTC	CASSRRGLEEETQYF
TRBJ2-1	TRBV5-6	few	TRBD1	TGTGCCAGCAGCTTCGGACAGGGCATTTTCGGGGAGCAGTTCTTC	CASSFGQGIFGEQFF
TRBJ1-2	TRBV6-2/TRBV6-3	many	TRBD1	TGTGCCAGCAGTTACGCTTTGAGACAGGGAAGATATGGCTACACCTTC	CASSYALRQGRYGYTF
TRBJ2-1	TRBV12-3/TRBV12-4	many	.	TGTGCCAGCAGTTTGGACCGGACGGGCGTGAATGAGCAGTTCTTC	CASSLDRTGVNEQFF
TRBJ2-2	TRBV20-1	many	.	TGCAGTGCTAGTGGGCAGGGGAGCGGGGAGCTGTTTTTT	CSASGQGSGELFF
TRBJ1-1	TRBV5-1	many	TRBD1	TGCGCCAGCAGCTTGGTGGGGACAGGGACGAACACTGAAGCTTTCTTT	CASSLVGTGTNTEAFF
TRBJ2-3	TRBV6-5	many	.	TGTGCCAGCAGTTACACACCCCGGGGGGCCCCAACTACGCAGTATTTT	CASSYTPRGAPTTQYF
TRBJ2-3	TRBV10-3	many	TRBD2	TGTGCCATCAGCCGACTAGCGGGAGGAAGCACAGATACGCAGTATTTT	CAISRLAGGSTDTQYF
TRBJ1-2	TRBV20-1	many	.	TGCAGTGCTAGACACTCTCTAAAGTATGACTACACCTTC	CSARHSLKYDYTF
TRBJ2-2	TRBV29-1	many	.	TGCAGCTTCCGGGCGGACACCGGGGAGCTGTTTTTT	CSFRADTGELFF
TRBJ2-2	TRBV6-5	many	TRBD1	TGTGCCAGCAGTTACTCCGGGACAGGGGACACCGGGGAGCTGTTTTTT	CASSYSGTGDTGELFF
TRBJ2-7	TRBV12-3/TRBV12-4	many	.	TGTGCCAGCAGGGGGGACCTTCGCGAGCAGTACTTC	CASRGDLREQYF
TRBJ2-1	TRBV27	many	.	TGTGCCAGCAGTTTATCTCCCTCCTACAATGAGCAGTTCTTC	CASSLSPSYNEQFF
TRBJ2-5	TRBV20-1	many	TRBD1	TGCAGAGGACAGGGGGGTGAGACCCAGTACTTC	CRGQGGETQYF
TRBJ2-3	TRBV5-6	many	.	TGTGCCAGCAGCTTGGGGTGGGCTAGCAATTTAGATACGCAGTATTTT	CASSLGWASNLDTQYF
TRBJ2-6	TRBV7-8	.	.	TGTGCCAGCAGCAAAGAGGCCAGATCTGGGGACAACGTCCTTACTTTC	CASSKEARSGDNVLTF
TRBJ2-1	TRBV7-2	many	TRBD2	TGTGCCAGCAGCCTAGCGGGGGGCTTTTACAATGAGCAGTTCTTC	CASSLAGGFYNEQFF
TRBJ1-4	TRBV6-1	many	TRBD1	TGTGCCAGCAGGGCTTACGGGACAGGGGGAGAAAAACTGTTTTTT	CASRAYGTGGEKLFF
TRBJ1-1	TRBV12-3/TRBV12-4	many	.	TGTGCCAGCAGTTTAGCTTCGGGCCTTAACACTGAAGCTTTCTTT	CASSLASGLNTEAFF
TRBJ2-7	TRBV5-1	many	.	TGCGCCAGCAGCTTGGTACAGCCCGCGGAGCAGTACTTC	CASSLVQPAEQYF
TRBJ2-7	TRBV27	many	TRBD2	TGTGCCAGCAGTTTACGGACTAGCGGGATATACGAGCAGTACTTC	CASSLRTSGIYEQYF
TRBJ1-1	TRBV20-1	many	TRBD1	TGCAGTGTCTTTAGAGCGACAGGGGGAAACACTGAAGCTTTCTTT	CSVFRATGGNTEAFF